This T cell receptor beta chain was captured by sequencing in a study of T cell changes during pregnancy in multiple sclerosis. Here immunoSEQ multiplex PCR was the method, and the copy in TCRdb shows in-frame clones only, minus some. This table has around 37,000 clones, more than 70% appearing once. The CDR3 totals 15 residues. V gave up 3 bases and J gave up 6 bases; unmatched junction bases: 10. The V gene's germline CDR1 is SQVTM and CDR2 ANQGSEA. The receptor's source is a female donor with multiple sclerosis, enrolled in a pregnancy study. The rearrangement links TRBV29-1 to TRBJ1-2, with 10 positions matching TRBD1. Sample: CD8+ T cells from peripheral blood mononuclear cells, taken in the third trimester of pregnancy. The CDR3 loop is CSVEVHPGTGDGYTF. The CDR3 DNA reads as TGCAGCGTTGAGGTGCACCCGGGGACAGGGGATGGCTACACCTTC.